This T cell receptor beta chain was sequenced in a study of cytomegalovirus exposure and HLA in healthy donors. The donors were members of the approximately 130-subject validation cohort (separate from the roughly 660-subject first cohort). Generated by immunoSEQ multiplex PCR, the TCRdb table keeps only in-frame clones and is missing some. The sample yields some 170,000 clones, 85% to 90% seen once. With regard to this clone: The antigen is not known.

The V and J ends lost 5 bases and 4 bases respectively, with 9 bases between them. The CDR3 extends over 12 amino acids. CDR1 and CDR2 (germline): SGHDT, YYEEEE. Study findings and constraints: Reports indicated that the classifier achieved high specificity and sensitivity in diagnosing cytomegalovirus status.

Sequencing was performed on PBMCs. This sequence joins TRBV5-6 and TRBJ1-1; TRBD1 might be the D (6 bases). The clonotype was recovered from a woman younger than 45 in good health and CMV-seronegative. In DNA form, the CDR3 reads TGTGCCAGCAGGCAGGGGCTCACTGAAGCTTTCTTT. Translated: CASRQGLTEAFF.